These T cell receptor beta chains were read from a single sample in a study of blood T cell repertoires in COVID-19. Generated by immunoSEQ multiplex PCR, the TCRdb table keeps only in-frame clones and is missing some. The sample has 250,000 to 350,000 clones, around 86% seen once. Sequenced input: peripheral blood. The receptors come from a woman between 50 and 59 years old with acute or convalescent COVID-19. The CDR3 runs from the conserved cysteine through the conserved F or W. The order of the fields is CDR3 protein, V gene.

CDR3 protein: CASSETGGVTEAFF
V gene: TRBV28

CDR3 protein: CASSRRTGDDEQFF
V gene: TRBV3-1/TRBV3-2

CDR3 protein: CASSFLGLAGGISAYEQYF
V gene: TRBV28

CDR3 protein: CASSRTLNEKLFF
V gene: TRBV9

CDR3 protein: CAPAASGRCGETQYF
V gene: TRBV9

CDR3 protein: CAIGSGGGTGDTQYF
V gene: TRBV10-3

CDR3 protein: CASSVPLTSGSTDTQYF
V gene: TRBV10-2

CDR3 protein: CASSLFGVSGGTHIDTQYF
V gene: TRBV7-2

CDR3 protein: CASSNRGLQAFF
V gene: TRBV28

CDR3 protein: CSAGQRLNEKLFF
V gene: TRBV29-1

CDR3 protein: CASSYERTGNQPQHF
V gene: TRBV6-6

CDR3 protein: CASSLQPQQETQYF
V gene: TRBV11-2

CDR3 protein: CASSFVRGDQPQHF
V gene: TRBV27

CDR3 protein: CASSQGTGFGQPQHF
V gene: TRBV19

CDR3 protein: CASSRAVRGYF
V gene: TRBV9

CDR3 protein: CASSPPGFSGNTIYF
V gene: TRBV28

CDR3 protein: CASSLTVQETQYF
V gene: TRBV5-1

CDR3 protein: CASSRYNEQFF
V gene: TRBV28

CDR3 protein: CASSSGQGGNTIYF
V gene: TRBV28

CDR3 protein: CASNPSGNTRPNSPLHF
V gene: TRBV27

CDR3 protein: CASSKVRGQGNNQPQHF
V gene: TRBV21-1

CDR3 protein: CASSIEGERELFF
V gene: TRBV19

CDR3 protein: CASSLIYGETQYF
V gene: TRBV12-3/TRBV12-4

CDR3 protein: CASSLGTDYNSPLHF
V gene: TRBV27

CDR3 protein: CAISPTGTNEKLFF
V gene: TRBV10-3

CDR3 protein: CASSVGGQTYEQYF
V gene: TRBV9

CDR3 protein: CASRPSGGQETQYF
V gene: TRBV28

CDR3 protein: CASSLWAGGSFQPQHF
V gene: TRBV28

CDR3 protein: CASSNRGSNQPQHF
V gene: TRBV18

CDR3 protein: CASIRWAGTEAFF
V gene: TRBV19

CDR3 protein: CASSRGQAGELFF
V gene: TRBV18

CDR3 protein: CASRGRGITEAFF
V gene: TRBV4-1

CDR3 protein: CASSYPNREGGYEQYF
V gene: TRBV6-5

CDR3 protein: CASSLSRAGYTF
V gene: TRBV5-6

CDR3 protein: CAISEQGYEQYF
V gene: TRBV10-3

CDR3 protein: CASSRLPASSYEQYF
V gene: TRBV3-1/TRBV3-2

CDR3 protein: CASSLRGGTTNEKLFF
V gene: TRBV5-1

CDR3 protein: CASSTLAIYSYEQYF
V gene: TRBV27

CDR3 protein: CASSSPGQVTDTQYF
V gene: TRBV5-1

CDR3 protein: CASRWTSGSDGELFF
V gene: TRBV2

CDR3 protein: CASSTRQGGGSDTQYF
V gene: TRBV19

CDR3 protein: CASSSSSATNEKLFF
V gene: TRBV28

CDR3 protein: CASSQGGSGIQPRETQYF
V gene: TRBV4-2

CDR3 protein: CSASGTSGRARYEQYF
V gene: TRBV20-1

CDR3 protein: CASSQAAGVVDEQFF
V gene: TRBV4-2

CDR3 protein: CASSLGLARETQYF
V gene: TRBV5-1

CDR3 protein: CATSLEVRAEAFF
V gene: TRBV15

CDR3 protein: CASSGTPSYEQYF
V gene: TRBV7-9

CDR3 protein: CASSFSGTQDTQYF
V gene: TRBV9

CDR3 protein: CASRQKETQYF
V gene: TRBV27

CDR3 protein: CASSPRTGGSHEQYF
V gene: TRBV9

CDR3 protein: CASSYLVGQGRSGANVLTF
V gene: TRBV6-2/TRBV6-3

CDR3 protein: CASSYSGLVAGEQFF
V gene: TRBV6-5

CDR3 protein: CASSAGQGALIGGSPLHF
V gene: TRBV6-4

CDR3 protein: CASSWGQGDGYTF
V gene: TRBV6-2/TRBV6-3